Shown below are 24 T cell receptor beta chains from a single sample sequenced in a study of shared clonotypes between healthy human individuals. The data were produced by immunoSEQ multiplex PCR, yet TCRdb's version contains in-frame clones alone and is incomplete. The table lists more than 550,000 clones, roughly two thirds of them singletons, with 1.8% in the top ten. Sample: memory CD4+ T cells sorted from blood. Subset denoted: CD45RA-negative fraction. The origin of the receptors is a young woman in good health.

CDR3: CASSLWQGTEAFF. Here the CDR3 DNA reads TGTGCCAGCAGTTTATGGCAGGGGACTGAAGCTTTCTTT. The chain has TRBV27 and TRBJ1-1, with D possibly being TRBD1 (6 bases). The ends were cut back, 1 base at V and 5 bases at J, with 8 bases in the middle. CDR1 is MNHEY, CDR2 SMNVEV, per germline (reference sequence). The CDR3 contains 13 residues.

The chain recombines TRBV28 with TRBJ2-2, with no clear D. CDR1 and CDR2 (germline): MDHEN, SYDVKM. This CDR3 contains 15 residues. The ends were cut back, 2 bases at V and 2 bases at J, with 9 bases in the middle. The CDR3 reads CASSLRGSNTGELFF. CDR3 nucleotides: TGTGCCAGCAGTTTACGTGGATCCAACACCGGGGAGCTGTTTTTT.

V gene TRBV28 combines with J gene TRBJ1-4, with a possible D match to TRBD1 (5 bases). The CDR3 runs 14 residues. From germline, CDR1 is MDHEN and CDR2 SYDVKM. V lost 6 bases, J lost 14 bases, and 22 bases lay in between. The CDR3 loop is CASSYSRTAGGLFF. In DNA form, the CDR3 reads TGTGCCAGCAGCTATTCAAGGACGGCCGGGGGTCTGTTTTTT.

The chain joins TRBV19 to TRBJ1-5; D ambiguous. V gave up 6 bases and J gave up 0 bases, with 12 bases separating them. The CDR3 is 15 residues long. In germline, CDR1 is LNHDA, CDR2 SQIVND (reference sequence). CDR3 bases: TGTGCCAGTAGAGGAGAAAGGACTAGCAATCAGCCCCAGCATTTT. Its protein product is CASRGERTSNQPQHF.

This clone came up once. The rearrangement joins TRBV27 to TRBJ2-5; the D gene could be TRBD1 or TRBD2 (6 bases each). The germline V gene encodes CDR1 MNHEY and CDR2 SMNVEV (reference sequence). The CDR3 has 16 residues. V dropped 5 bases and J dropped 4 bases, with 20 bases sitting between them. DNA of the CDR3: TGTGCCAGCAGTCCCATTGACAGGAGGGTTGGAGAGACCCAGTACTTC. Encoded protein: CASSPIDRRVGETQYF.

The gene calls are TRBV4-2 and TRBJ1-4; 9 bases map to TRBD1. There are 14 residues in the CDR3. Germline V gives CDR1 LGHNA, CDR2 YNFKEQ. J was trimmed by 7 bases and V by 6 bases; bases with no gene match: 6. The CDR3, as DNA: TGTGCCAGCAGGCTGACGGACAGGGGTGAAAAACTGTTTTTT. Protein sequence: CASRLTDRGEKLFF.

The chain carries TRBV7-6 and TRBJ2-1, with D possibly matching TRBD2 (5 bases). V was shortened by 4 bases and J by 2 bases, with 12 bases between the two germline ends. Germline CDR1 SGHVS, CDR2 FNYEAQ. The CDR3 contains 15 residues. The CDR3 sequence: CASSWATGTYNEQFF. CDR3 sequence (DNA): TGTGCCAGCAGCTGGGCAACCGGGACCTACAATGAGCAGTTCTTC.

This clone was counted only a few times. CDR3: CASSPIGDSNTGELFF. In DNA form, the CDR3 reads TGTGCCAGCAGCCCCATTGGGGACTCTAACACCGGGGAGCTGTTTTTT. The genes are TRBV7-7 and TRBJ2-2; TRBD2 is a possible D gene (6 bases). Trimming left V 5 bases short and J 2 bases short, with 15 bases between. The germline V gene encodes CDR1 SSHAT and CDR2 FNYEAQ (reference sequence). The CDR3 contains 16 residues.

This rearrangement joins TRBV19 to TRBJ1-1; a weak D match, TRBD1 (6 bases). V lost 5 bases and J 4 bases, leaving 17 bases between the germline ends. The CDR3 covers 15 residues. Germline CDR1 reads LNHDA; CDR2 reads SQIVND (reference sequence). Here the CDR3 DNA reads TGTGCCAGTAGTGCCAGTGGGGGGCTGGGCACTGAAGCTTTCTTT. Protein: CASSASGGLGTEAFF.

CDR3 amino acids: CASSSGTDTEAFF. DNA of the CDR3: TGCGCCAGCAGTTCCGGGACAGACACTGAAGCTTTCTTT. The rearrangement links TRBV10-1 to TRBJ1-1; 7 bases are a match to TRBD1. CDR1 WNHNN and CDR2 SYGVQD come from the germline V gene (reference sequence). Germline trimming cut 5 bases from V and 3 bases from J; bases unmatched to any gene: 3. The CDR3 sequence is 13 residues long.

The chain links TRBV28 to TRBJ1-1; the D gene is possibly TRBD1 (6 bases). The length of the CDR3 is 15 residues. V lost 1 base and J 8 bases, leaving 17 bases between the germline ends. The germline V gene encodes CDR1 MDHEN and CDR2 SYDVKM. The CDR3 DNA sequence: TGTGCCAGCAGTTTATCCCTCGCGCAGGGGAAAGAAGCTTTCTTT. This encodes CASSLSLAQGKEAFF. The entire variable domain, with the rest obtained from reference TRBV28 and TRBJ1-1, is as follows: DVKVTQSSRYLVKRTGEKVFLECVQDMDHENMFWYRQDPGLGLRLIYFSYDVKMKEKGDIPEGYSVSREKKERFSLILESASTNQTSMYLCASSLSLAQGKEAFFGQGTRLTVV.

This clone was seen a few times. V is TRBV5-6 and J is TRBJ2-5, with a weak D call TRBD2 (6 bases). Germline CDR1 SGHDT, CDR2 YYEEEE. V was pared by 4 bases and J by 2 bases, with 18 bases between. The CDR3 runs 16 residues. The CDR3 spells CASSRRRGYLQETQYF. The CDR3 region has the DNA TGTGCCAGCAGCAGGCGGAGGGGTTACCTTCAAGAGACCCAGTACTTC.

This clone showed up just once. The chain recombines TRBV19 with TRBJ2-1; D tentatively fits TRBD1 or TRBD2 (5 bases each). V lost 1 base and J 6 bases, leaving 10 bases between the germline ends. From germline, CDR1 is LNHDA and CDR2 SQIVND (reference sequence). This CDR3 is built from 14 residues. CDR3: CASSIAGRGNEQFF. The CDR3 nucleotides are TGTGCCAGTAGTATAGCGGGAAGGGGCAATGAGCAGTTCTTC.

Comments on this clone: Other DNA sequences from this sample encode an identical CDR3 as well. V gene TRBV28 combines with J gene TRBJ2-7; TRBD2 is a possible D gene (6 bases). From germline, CDR1 is MDHEN and CDR2 SYDVKM. V lost 5 bases, J lost 2 bases, and 10 bases lay in between. The CDR3 length is 13 residues. CDR3 amino acids: CASSLTGAYEQYF. The CDR3 region has the DNA TGTGCCAGCAGTCTCACGGGAGCCTACGAGCAGTACTTC.

V and J are TRBV5-1 and TRBJ1-1, with 7 bases lining up with TRBD1. The length of the CDR3 is 15 residues. Germline V lookup: CDR1 SGHRS, CDR2 YFSETQ. After removal of 3 bases from V and 4 bases from J, the junction contained 9 bases not matched to a gene. CDR3 loop: CASSSRGGPGTEAFF. CDR3 coding DNA: TGCGCCAGCAGCTCCAGGGGGGGCCCGGGCACTGAAGCTTTCTTT. The full variable domain, rest sourced from reference TRBV5-1 and TRBJ1-1, is KAGVTQTPRYLIKTRGQQVTLSCSPISGHRSVSWYQQTPGQGLQFLFEYFSETQRNKGNFPGRFSGRQFSNSRSEMNVSTLELGDSALYLCASSSRGGPGTEAFFGQGTRLTVV.

The genes are TRBV28 and TRBJ2-1; maybe TRBD1 (5 bases). V dropped 3 bases and J dropped 8 bases, with 17 bases sitting between them. Germline lookup yields CDR1 MDHEN and CDR2 SYDVKM. CDR3 size: 15 residues. For the CDR3, the DNA is TGTGCCAGCAGTTTCCCAGGGAAGGCGAACGATGAGCAGTTCTTC. Translating it yields CASSFPGKANDEQFF. Variable domain in full (rest from reference TRBV28 and TRBJ2-1): DVKVTQSSRYLVKRTGEKVFLECVQDMDHENMFWYRQDPGLGLRLIYFSYDVKMKEKGDIPEGYSVSREKKERFSLILESASTNQTSMYLCASSFPGKANDEQFFGPGTRLTVL.

This chain links TRBV6-1 with TRBJ1-2; unclear D gene. V shed 7 bases and J shed 4 bases, with 16 bases lying between them. This CDR3 spans 14 amino acids. Germline CDR1 reads MNHNS; CDR2 reads SASEGT. The CDR3 DNA follows: TGTGCCAGCATAGAGTGGACGGAGGGCTATGGCTACACCTTC. This sequence encodes CASIEWTEGYGYTF.

V and J are TRBV27 and TRBJ2-7; D remains ambiguous. The CDR3 spans 16 residues. From germline, CDR1 is MNHEY and CDR2 SMNVEV (reference sequence). Trimming stripped 3 bases from V and 2 bases from J, with 17 bases between. This CDR3 is CASSFSRAGRAYEQYF. In DNA form, the CDR3 reads TGTGCCAGCAGTTTTTCCCGGGCCGGGCGAGCCTACGAGCAGTACTTC.

In its sample, this clone was seen once. The V call is TRBV28, the J call TRBJ2-1, with D perhaps matching TRBD1 or TRBD2 (7 bases each). Trimming left V 6 bases short and J 1 base short, with 16 bases between. The V gene's germline CDR1 is MDHEN and CDR2 SYDVKM. This CDR3 region has 16 residues. CDR3 nucleotide sequence: TGTGCCAGCAGCTTTCTTCAGGGGGGGTCCTACAATGAGCAGTTCTTC. Amino acid sequence: CASSFLQGGSYNEQFF. The variable domain in full, completed from reference TRBV28 and TRBJ2-1, reads DVKVTQSSRYLVKRTGEKVFLECVQDMDHENMFWYRQDPGLGLRLIYFSYDVKMKEKGDIPEGYSVSREKKERFSLILESASTNQTSMYLCASSFLQGGSYNEQFFGPGTRLTVL.

This clone showed up just a few times. The rearrangement joins TRBV28 to TRBJ1-2; D perhaps matches TRBD1 (5 bases). This CDR3 is 12 amino acids long. Deletions cut 3 bases from V and 8 bases from J, with 10 bases between. The V gene's germline CDR1 is MDHEN and CDR2 SYDVKM. In DNA, the CDR3 is TGTGCCAGCAGTTTTACCAGGGACGGCTACACCTTC. Its protein product is CASSFTRDGYTF.

The CDR3 nucleotides are TGTGCCACCAGCAGAGGGGAGACAGGTGGAAACACCATATATTTT. It encodes CATSRGETGGNTIYF. V usage is TRBV15 and J usage is TRBJ1-3, with TRBD1 as a possible D gene (6 bases). CDR1 LNHNV and CDR2 YYDKDF come from the germline V gene (reference sequence). CDR3 length: 15 residues. Trimming took 1 base from V and 3 from J, leaving 10 bases between them. Drawing the rest from reference TRBV15 and TRBJ1-3, the complete variable domain is DAMVIQNPRYQVTQFGKPVTLSCSQTLNHNVMYWYQQKSSQAPKLLFHYYDKDFNNEADTPDNFQSRRPNTSFCFLDIRSPGLGDTAMYLCATSRGETGGNTIYFGEGSWLTVV.

This chain joins TRBV28 and TRBJ2-3; 9 nucleotides align to TRBD1. J lost 1 base, V lost 6 bases, and 5 bases had no gene match. The CDR3 runs 15 residues. Looked up from germline, CDR1 is MDHEN and CDR2 is SYDVKM. The CDR3 DNA reads TGTGCCAGCAGCCAGGGGGACAGGGGCACAGATACGCAGTATTTT. Protein: CASSQGDRGTDTQYF.

This clone has just a few counts. J is TRBJ2-1 and V is TRBV11-2; 10 nucleotides line up with TRBD2. The V gene's germline CDR1 is SGHAT and CDR2 FQNNGV. CDR3 length: 14 amino acids. V was clipped by 4 bases and J by 7 bases; unmatched bases: 4. The CDR3 DNA sequence: TGTGCCAGCAGCTCGGGGACTAGCGCGAATGAGCAGTTCTTC. This translates into CASSSGTSANEQFF.

A remark on this clone: This sample also contains other DNA sequences that code for the same CDR3. The V and J genes are TRBV9 and TRBJ2-7, with TRBD2 matching over 12 bases. With 0 bases clipped from V and 3 bases from J, the junction kept 1 base outside the gene matches. CDR3 length equals 15 residues. CDR1 is SGDLS, CDR2 YYNGEE, per germline. The CDR3 region has the DNA TGTGCCAGCAGCGTAGGACTAGCGGGAGACTACGAGCAGTACTTC. Translation gives CASSVGLAGDYEQYF.